The rows below give T cell receptor beta chains drawn from one sample of a study of blood T cell repertoires in COVID-19. Repertoires were generated with immunoSEQ multiplex PCR, while TCRdb's copy carries only in-frame clones and drops some. Among about 37,000 clones, over 70% were seen once, and the ten largest hold just over 3%. The specimen sequenced was peripheral blood. The receptor set was obtained from a man aged 65 to 85 with COVID-19, enrolled during active disease. Each CDR3 is given with its conserved first and last residue. Each record gives: V gene, CDR3 protein.

TRBV6-2/TRBV6-3 | CASSSGQTAYNEQFF
TRBV11-2 | CASSPTSTGPNYGYTF
TRBV9 | CASSVASGIYNEQFF
TRBV7-2 | CASSSRLTLAKNIQYF
TRBV6-1 | CASSELAAPGTGELFF
TRBV19 | CATSDRTTGQPQHF
TRBV6-5 | CASRATNYNEQFF
TRBV19 | CASKTEAGYAGYTF
TRBV6-6 | CASSLDNYNEQFF
TRBV4-2 | CASSRQGTEYEQYF
TRBV5-4 | CASSFGGGGNTIYF
TRBV7-2 | CASAVASTDTQYF
TRBV7-2 | CASSRGGADNTEAFF
TRBV15 | CATSRDRNQPQHF
TRBV12-3/TRBV12-4 | CASRQQAGEQFF
TRBV5-6 | CASSLRKRGVGFGELFF
TRBV28 | CASSLLQGAAFF
TRBV4-3 | CASSPTGSGNTIYF
TRBV18 | CASSPRSGLTWPNEQFF
TRBV5-5 | CASSLGGVAVNEQFF
TRBV4-3 | CASSQDRLAGGPGEQYF
TRBV7-6 | CASSVNVGGGNQPQHF
TRBV5-1 | CASSRWVAGDTGELFF
TRBV27 | CASKPGTGGTYEQYF
TRBV11-3 | CASSGQVGRTFF
TRBV27 | CASSSWEGLYEQYF
TRBV7-6 | CASSLTSGVNYGYTF
TRBV9 | CASSVRPTGESGEQFF
TRBV7-2 | CASSQPGQLRQQYF
TRBV3-1/TRBV3-2 | CASSQVLQETQYF
TRBV6-5 | CASEAGQVTDTQYF
TRBV4-1 | CASSRQFSGANVLTF
TRBV5-1 | CASSWTGDEYGYTF
TRBV7-3 | CASSSWTGVSYEQYF
TRBV6-2/TRBV6-3 | CASSYQRHYEQYF
TRBV11-2 | CASSPSRGRNEQFF
TRBV3-1/TRBV3-2 | CASSLTGGGSGANVLTF
TRBV2 | CASSEGNQKLFF
TRBV6-4 | CASPLAALWNTEAFF
TRBV7-9 | CASSPTYRTNYGYTF
TRBV28 | CASSLLAGAEPSSYEQYF
TRBV5-1 | CASSWGQADSSEQYF
TRBV7-2 | CASSFVGTTRYEQYF
TRBV5-4 | CASSSGGVSTDTQYF
TRBV5-3 | CARSVTDREGNQPQHF
TRBV7-2 | CASSLPRTGGDGYTF
TRBV7-9 | CASSDIRRIYGYTF